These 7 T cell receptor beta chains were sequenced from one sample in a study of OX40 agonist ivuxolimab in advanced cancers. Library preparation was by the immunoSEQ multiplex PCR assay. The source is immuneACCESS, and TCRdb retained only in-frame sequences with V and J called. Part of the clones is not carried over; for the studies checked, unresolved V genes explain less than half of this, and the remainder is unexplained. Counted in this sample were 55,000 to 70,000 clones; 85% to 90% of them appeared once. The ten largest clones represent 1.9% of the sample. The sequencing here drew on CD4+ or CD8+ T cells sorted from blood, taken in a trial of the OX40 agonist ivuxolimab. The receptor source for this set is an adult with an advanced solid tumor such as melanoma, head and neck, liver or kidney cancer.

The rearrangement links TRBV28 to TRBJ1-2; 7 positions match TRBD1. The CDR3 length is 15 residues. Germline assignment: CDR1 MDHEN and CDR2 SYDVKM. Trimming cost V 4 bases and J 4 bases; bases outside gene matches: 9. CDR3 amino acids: CASSSTTGTVYGYTF. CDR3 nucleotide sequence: TGTGCCAGCAGTTCAACGACCGGGACAGTCTATGGCTACACCTTC.

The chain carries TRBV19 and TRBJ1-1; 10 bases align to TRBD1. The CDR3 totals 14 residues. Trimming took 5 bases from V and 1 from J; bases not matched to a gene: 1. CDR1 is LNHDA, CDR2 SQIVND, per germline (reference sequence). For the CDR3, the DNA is TGTGCCAGTAGTCGACAGGGGGCGAACACTGAAGCTTTCTTT. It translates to CASSRQGANTEAFF.

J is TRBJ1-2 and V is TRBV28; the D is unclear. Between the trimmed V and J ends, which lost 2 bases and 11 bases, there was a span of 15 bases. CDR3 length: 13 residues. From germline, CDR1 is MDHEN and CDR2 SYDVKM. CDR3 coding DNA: TGTGCCAGCAGTTTAACCGACCCGGGTCGGTACACCTTC. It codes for CASSLTDPGRYTF.

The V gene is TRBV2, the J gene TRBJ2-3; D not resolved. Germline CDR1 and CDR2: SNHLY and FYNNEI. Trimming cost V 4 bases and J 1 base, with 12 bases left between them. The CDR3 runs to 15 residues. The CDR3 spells CASSAQPKGTDTQYF. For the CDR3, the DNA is TGTGCCAGCAGTGCTCAACCCAAAGGCACAGATACGCAGTATTTT.

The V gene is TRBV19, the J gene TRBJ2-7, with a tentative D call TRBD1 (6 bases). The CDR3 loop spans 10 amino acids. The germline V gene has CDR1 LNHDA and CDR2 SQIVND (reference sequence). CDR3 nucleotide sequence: TGTGCCAGTAGTCCCCGACAGGTCTGTGTC. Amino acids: CASSPRQVCV.

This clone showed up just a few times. In DNA, the CDR3 is TGCAGCGTTGAAGAAGTGGTGGGGAACACTGAAGCTTTCTTT. This encodes CSVEEVVGNTEAFF. The rearrangement joins TRBV29-1 to TRBJ1-1; D gene ambiguous. The CDR3 runs 14 residues. Germline V lookup: CDR1 SQVTM, CDR2 ANQGSEA. V was trimmed by 0 bases and J by 1 base, leaving 9 bases between them.

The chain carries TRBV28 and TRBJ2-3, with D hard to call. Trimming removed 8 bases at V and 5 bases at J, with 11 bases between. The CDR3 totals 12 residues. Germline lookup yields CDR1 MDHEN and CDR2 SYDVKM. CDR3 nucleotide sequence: TGTGCCAGCCGGTCAACGATAGATACGCAGTATTTT. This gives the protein CASRSTIDTQYF.